This T cell receptor beta chain was observed in a study of vaccination effects on CD4 cells after COVID-19. Study-wide context: A couple of convalescent pre-vaccine samples were taken 142 and 148 days post-diagnosis. In culture with around 9.1 IU/ml IL-2 and roughly 10 ug/ml peptides, PBMC were grown at around 1.8 million per well.

Isolating CD4+ T cells followed approximately 11 days of culture. Notes on the study in general: Marked clonal contraction of both clone types appeared late after vaccination. Convalescents' spike-reactive clones after vaccination were mainly made up of new clones that the vaccine induced.

Notes on this clone: Its antigen remains unknown.

The CDR3 spans 13 residues. V was clipped by 3 bases and J by 5 bases; unmatched bases: 3. Germline V gene lookup returns CDR1 MNHNS and CDR2 SASEGT. This table comes from immunoSEQ multiplex PCR, and its TCRdb copy is limited to in-frame clones, with some not included. This table has about 46,000 clones, 70% to 75% appearing once. The gene calls are TRBV6-1 and TRBJ1-1; 7 nucleotides match TRBD1. This receptor was taken from a human donor who had a prior SARS-CoV-2 infection. The specimen was CD4+ T cells from PBMCs cultured without peptide, collected before COVID-19 vaccination. The CDR3 DNA reads as TGTGCCAGCAGTGAGGGACAGTTAACTGAAGCTTTCTTT. It is translated as CASSEGQLTEAFF.